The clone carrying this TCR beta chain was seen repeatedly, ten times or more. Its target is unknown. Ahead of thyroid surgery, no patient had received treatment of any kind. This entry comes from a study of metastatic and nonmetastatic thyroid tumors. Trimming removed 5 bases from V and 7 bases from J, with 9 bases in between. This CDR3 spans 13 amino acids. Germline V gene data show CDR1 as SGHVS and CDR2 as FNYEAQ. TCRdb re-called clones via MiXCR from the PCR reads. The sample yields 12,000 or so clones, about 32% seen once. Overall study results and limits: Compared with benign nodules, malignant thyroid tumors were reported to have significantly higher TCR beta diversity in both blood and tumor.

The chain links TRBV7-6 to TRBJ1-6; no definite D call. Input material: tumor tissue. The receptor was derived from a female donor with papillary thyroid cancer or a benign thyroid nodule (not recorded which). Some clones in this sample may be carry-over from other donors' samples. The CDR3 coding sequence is TGTGCCAGCAGCGTTAATACCAATTCACCCCTCCACTTT. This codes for CASSVNTNSPLHF.